This T cell receptor (beta chain) is drawn from a study of beta chain features in type 1 diabetes. Germline lookup yields CDR1 SNHLY and CDR2 FYNNEI. Losses at the gene ends were 4 bases for V and 1 base for J; bases not matched to a gene: 5. CDR3 length equals 15 residues. This clone has only a few counts. The antigen remains undetermined. Expressed TCRB transcripts got sequenced, as all isolated RNA was reverse transcribed. The protocol was immunoSEQ multiplex PCR, while the TCRdb copy is restricted to in-frame clones and leaves out a portion. Among over 600,000 clones listed, 9.5% to 15% were seen once. Study outcomes and limitations: Fewer insertions but more deletions were seen at VDJ junctions in type 1 diabetes patients. Shorter TCRB CDR3s, moderately but significantly so, marked every one of the four CD4+ subsets in Type 1 diabetes patients.

The chain employs TRBV2 and TRBJ1-1, with 8 bases matching TRBD1. This receptor was obtained from a man aged 25 to 45 with type 1 diabetes. The sample comprised naive CD4+ T cells from blood. This CDR3 reads CASSGQGNENTEAFF. DNA of the CDR3: TGTGCCAGCAGTGGACAGGGGAACGAGAACACTGAAGCTTTCTTT.